This entry is about one T cell receptor beta chain. What it binds is unknown. This sample was included in a study of T cells in Graves' hyperthyroidism and ophthalmopathy. Whole-study results and caveats: The model identified upcoming ophthalmopathy a median 6.5 months ahead of onset.

It was RNA transcripts that yielded the amplified TCR beta CDR3 regions. The primer set for the first-round RT-PCR of the TCR CDR3 was HTBI. TCRdb re-derived calls from the multiplex PCR reads in MiXCR, one entry per CDR3 protein. This repertoire shows approximately 720,000 distinct CDR3 sequences, around 20% found once; its top ten account for 16%. Those with hyperthyroidism were 18 to 65 years old, newly diagnosed, and ill for under 2 months. Material for sequencing was blood. The receptor's source is a woman aged 50 to 60 with Graves' hyperthyroidism that later progressed to Graves' ophthalmopathy.

The CDR3 bases are TGTGCCAGCAGCGTAGATGGGATGGGTGTAGGTGAAGCTTTCTTT. Amino acid sequence: CASSVDGMGVGEAFF. The chain is built from TRBV9 and TRBJ1-1; D gene unclear. CDR3 length: 15 amino acids. Trimming stripped 0 bases from V and 7 bases from J, with 16 bases between. Germline V CDR1 and CDR2: SGDLS, YYNGEE.